The sequence of this T cell receptor beta chain was determined in a study of cytomegalovirus exposure and HLA in healthy donors. Looking at the study overall: Of roughly 400 genotyped donors, 81% grouped in the Caucasian-associated ancestry cluster. Study outcomes and limitations: Sequencing likely caused a cluster of highly shared sequence variants. A few CMV-associated chains proved CMV antigen-specific in vitro.

Looked up from germline, CDR1 is GTSNPN and CDR2 is SVGIG (reference sequence). V lost 2 bases and J lost 11, with 15 bases in between. The CDR3 consists of 13 residues. Primers for the PCR totalled 60 Vbeta and 13 Jbeta. Per the original data handling: The authors later counted 65 million to 80 million unique TCR beta chains, 9 million to 12 million of them shared. The method was immunoSEQ multiplex PCR; TCRdb's version includes in-frame clones alone and lacks a portion of them. The DNA was the basis for D and trimming; V, J and clone size are from that table. The profile shows 120,000 or so clones, 65% to 80% of them singletons. This clone occurred a few times. The antigen is not known.

The clonotype originates from a man aged 18-30 years in good health and CMV-seropositive. Source material: PBMCs. V is TRBV30 and J is TRBJ1-4; perhaps TRBD1 as D (5 bases). The CDR3 nucleotides read TGTGCCTGGAGTCTGGAGAGGGGAGGGAAACTGTTTTTT. Translated: CAWSLERGGKLFF.